A single sample gave rise to the 14 T cell receptor beta chains below, sequenced in a study of untreated major depressive disorder (dated 2018 in TCRdb). The library was built by means of the immunoSEQ multiplex PCR assay. This is the immuneACCESS table as TCRdb keeps it, with only in-frame sequences that have V and J called. A part of the clones is gone; compared with another copy, unresolved V genes explain less than half, and the rest is unexplained. Present in this sample are tens of thousands of clones, about nine tenths of which were seen just once. The top ten clonotypes cover more than 0.45% of the sample. The sequenced material came from CD4+ T cells from PBMCs. The receptors come from a woman aged 40-49 years in good health.

The chain has TRBV10-3 and TRBJ2-1; TRBD2 matches at 10 bases. Germline assignment: CDR1 ENHRY and CDR2 SYGVKD. With 3 bases clipped from V and 8 bases from J, the junction kept 7 bases outside the gene matches. This CDR3 is built from 15 residues. The CDR3 DNA reads TGTGCCATCAGTGACTCTAGCGGGAGAAACGATGAGCAGTTCTTC. It encodes CAISDSSGRNDEQFF.

The CDR3 reads CASSFPGMPILHF. The DNA for the CDR3 is TGTGCCAGCAGTTTCCCAGGGATGCCTATCCTCCACTTT. This chain connects TRBV28 to TRBJ1-6, with TRBD1 as a possible D gene (5 bases). V was shortened by 3 bases and J by 15 bases, with 15 bases between the two germline ends. Germline V gene data show CDR1 as MDHEN and CDR2 as SYDVKM. This CDR3 is 13 amino acids long.

The rearrangement joins TRBV6-1 to TRBJ2-1, with 9 bases fitting TRBD2. CDR3 size: 15 residues. J gave up 3 bases and V 8 bases, and 8 bases lay outside the gene matches. Looked up from germline, CDR1 is MNHNS and CDR2 is SASEGT. The CDR3 sequence: CASSQSSGNYNEQFF. DNA of the CDR3: TGTGCCAGCTCACAATCTAGCGGGAACTACAATGAGCAGTTCTTC.

The chain employs TRBV6-5 and TRBJ2-7; TRBD2 matches at 7 bases. J lost 6 bases, V lost 6 bases, and 5 bases had no gene match. The germline V gene encodes CDR1 MNHEY and CDR2 SVGAGI. The CDR3 consists of 12 residues. The CDR3 DNA reads TGTGCCAGCAGGGGAGGGGCCCCCGAGCAGTACTTC. This encodes CASRGGAPEQYF.

The chain recombines TRBV11-2 with TRBJ2-1; TRBD2 matches at 9 bases. CDR1 SGHAT and CDR2 FQNNGV come from the germline V gene. The CDR3 runs 14 residues. The V gene end was trimmed by 11 bases and the J gene end by 5 bases; junction bases not matched to a gene: 10. The CDR3 here is CASMGLAGHNEQFF. Written as DNA, the CDR3 is TGTGCCTCTATGGGTCTAGCGGGGCACAATGAGCAGTTCTTC.

V gene TRBV18 combines with J gene TRBJ2-2, with no clear D. Deletions cut 3 bases from V and 4 bases from J, with 9 bases between. In germline, CDR1 is KGHSH, CDR2 LQKENI. There are 14 residues in the CDR3. CDR3 in amino acids: CASSPARVTGELFF. In DNA, the CDR3 is TGTGCCAGCTCACCGGCCCGGGTCACCGGGGAGCTGTTTTTT. Using reference TRBV18 and TRBJ2-2 for the parts outside the CDR3, the full variable domain is NAGVMQNPRHLVRRRGQEARLRCSPMKGHSHVYWYRQLPEEGLKFMVYLQKENIIDESGMPKERFSAEFPKEGPSILRIQQVVRGDSAAYFCASSPARVTGELFFGEGSRLTVL.

This clone was found a few times. The chain recombines TRBV19 with TRBJ2-2; no firm D call. The CDR3 spans 11 residues. Germline loops: CDR1 LNHDA, CDR2 SQIVND (reference sequence). V lost 6 bases, J lost 4 bases, and 3 bases lay in between. Here the CDR3 DNA reads TGTGCCAGTAGATCCACCGGGGAGCTGTTTTTT. It is translated as CASRSTGELFF.

Regarding this clone: At one boundary the junction diverges from the germline segment, which might be a read error. The chain is built from TRBV19 and TRBJ1-1, with 7 bases matching TRBD1. Germline CDR1 and CDR2: LNHDA and SQIVND (reference sequence). The CDR3 runs 15 residues. The DNA for the CDR3 is TGTGCCAGTAGTATTGATAATACAGGGGCCCCGAATCCTCTCTTT. Amino acids: CASSIDNTGAPNPLF.

V and J are TRBV9 and TRBJ2-7; a weak D match, TRBD1 (6 bases). V shed 2 bases and J shed 3 bases, with 15 bases lying between them. Per the germline V gene, CDR1 is SGDLS and CDR2 is YYNGEE. The CDR3 is 15 residues long. The CDR3 reads CASSVSSGTRYEQYF. The CDR3 nucleotides are TGTGCCAGCAGCGTTTCCTCCGGGACACGCTACGAGCAGTACTTC.

This CDR3 reads CASSETPGHGYTF. The CDR3 DNA reads TGTGCCAGCAGTGAGACCCCAGGGCACGGCTACACCTTC. The chain couples TRBV2 to TRBJ1-2; the D gene is possibly TRBD1 (5 bases). The CDR3 runs to 13 residues. V was trimmed by 3 bases and J by 8 bases, leaving 13 bases between them. Germline V gives CDR1 SNHLY, CDR2 FYNNEI.

The rearrangement joins TRBV20-1 to TRBJ1-1; D is unresolved. The length of the CDR3 is 10 residues. The germline V gene encodes CDR1 DFQATT and CDR2 SNEGSKA (reference sequence). V dropped 5 bases and J dropped 4 bases, with 5 bases sitting between them. The CDR3 reads CSAGRTEAFF. The DNA for the CDR3 is TGCAGTGCTGGTCGCACTGAAGCTTTCTTT.

This clone was counted once. The rearrangement joins TRBV5-6 to TRBJ1-2; no firm D call. The CDR3 has 15 amino acids. Looked up from germline, CDR1 is SGHDT and CDR2 is YYEEEE. V was shortened by 5 bases and J by 3 bases, with 17 bases between the two germline ends. This CDR3 reads CASRRDIRYDYGYTF. As DNA, the CDR3 is TGTGCCAGCAGACGCGACATCCGCTACGACTATGGCTACACCTTC.

The chain combines TRBV10-3 with TRBJ1-1; possible D gene TRBD1, 6 bases. This CDR3 contains 14 residues. V lost 3 bases to trimming and J lost 5 bases, with 13 bases between them. Per the germline V gene, CDR1 is ENHRY and CDR2 is SYGVKD. Here the CDR3 DNA reads TGTGCCATCAGTGAAAACACAGGGTTAACTGAAGCTTTCTTT. This sequence encodes CAISENTGLTEAFF.

This rearrangement joins TRBV5-6 to TRBJ1-4; no clear D gene. The CDR3 is 11 amino acids. V lost 4 bases, J lost 7 bases, and 5 bases lay in between. CDR1 is SGHDT and CDR2 is YYEEEE in the germline V gene. The CDR3 loop reads CASSRPEKLFF. In DNA, the CDR3 is TGTGCCAGCAGCCGGCCTGAAAAACTGTTTTTT.